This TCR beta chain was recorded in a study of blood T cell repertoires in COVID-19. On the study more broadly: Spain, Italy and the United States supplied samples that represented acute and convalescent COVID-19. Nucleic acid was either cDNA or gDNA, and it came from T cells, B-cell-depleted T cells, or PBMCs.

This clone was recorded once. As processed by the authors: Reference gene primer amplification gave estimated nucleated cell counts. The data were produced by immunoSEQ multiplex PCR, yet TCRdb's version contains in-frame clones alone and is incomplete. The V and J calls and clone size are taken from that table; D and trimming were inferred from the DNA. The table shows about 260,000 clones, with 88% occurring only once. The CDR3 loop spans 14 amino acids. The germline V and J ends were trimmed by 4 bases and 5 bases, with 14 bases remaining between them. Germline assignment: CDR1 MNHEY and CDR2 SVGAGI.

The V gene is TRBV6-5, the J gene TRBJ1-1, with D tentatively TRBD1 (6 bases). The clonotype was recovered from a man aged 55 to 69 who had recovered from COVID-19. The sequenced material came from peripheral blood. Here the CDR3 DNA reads TGTGCCAGCAGTTCCTCAGGGGTATCGACTGAAGCTTTCTTT. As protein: CASSSSGVSTEAFF.